The present TCR beta chain was sequenced within a study of tumor-infiltrating lymphocytes in oesophageal squamous cell carcinoma. TCRdb reanalysed the PCR reads using MiXCR and keeps one entry per CDR3 protein. In the table there are about 14,000 distinct CDR3 sequences, approximately 48% of which are singletons. This clonotype turned up a few times. The receptor was isolated from a male donor with esophageal squamous cell carcinoma. Sequenced material: blood.

In DNA, the CDR3 is TGTGCCAGCACCCAAGGGAGGACGGCCCAAGAGACCCAGTACTTC. It yields the protein CASTQGRTAQETQYF. The chain combines TRBV12-3 or TRBV12-4 with TRBJ2-7; weak D call: TRBD2 (6 bases). The end of the DNA fits TRBJ2-5 better, so the J call may be wrong. CDR3 length equals 15 residues.